This entry describes one T cell receptor (beta chain). Its target is unknown. A TCRbeta library incorporating unique molecular identifiers was prepared. TCRdb passed the PCR reads through MiXCR, listing each CDR3 protein once. The sample consists of approximately 210,000 distinct CDR3 sequences, approximately 17% of them appearing once. The data derive from a study of T-cell reconstitution after alpha-beta-depleted transplantation in children. Study-level results: Once a year had passed after transplant, T-cell counts and diversity came mostly from newly produced T cells. Surviving recipient T cells and thymic progenitors produced the high day-60 TCRbeta diversity seen in some patients.

This receptor was taken from a male patient between 2 and 10 years old who had a stem cell transplant for acute lymphoblastic leukemia, so the T cells may come from the graft donor. The sequenced sample was PBMCs, mostly from graft donor cells, obtained 360 days after TCRalphabeta/CD19-depleted stem cell transplant.

The CDR3 DNA is TGTGCCAGCAGTTTGCCTCTCCGTCCCTATGGCTACACCTTC. Translated, it gives CASSLPLRPYGYTF. This rearrangement joins TRBV28 to TRBJ1-2; D is undetermined. This CDR3 region has 14 residues. CDR1 and CDR2 (germline): MDHEN, SYDVKM. V lost 3 bases to trimming and J lost 4 bases, with 12 bases between them.